Each of the 27 T cell receptor beta chains below was sequenced from the same sample in a study of blood T cell repertoires in COVID-19. Clones were sequenced by immunoSEQ multiplex PCR, and TCRdb holds only the in-frame ones, with some missing. The sample shows 70,000 or so clones, over 60% of them seen only once. Input material: peripheral blood. Receptors originate from a man aged 55 to 70 with COVID-19, enrolled during active disease.

The rearrangement joins TRBV6-1 to TRBJ2-5, with 7 bases identical to TRBD2. The CDR3 has 16 amino acids. Germline CDR1 MNHNS, CDR2 SASEGT. The trim removed 2 bases at V and 1 base at J, leaving 7 bases unmatched. CDR3 in amino acids: CASSESPASGQETQYF. The CDR3 coding sequence is TGTGCCAGCAGTGAATCGCCGGCTAGCGGCCAAGAGACCCAGTACTTC.

This clone has only a few counts. The chain joins TRBV7-9 to TRBJ1-6; no clear D gene. Germline CDR1 is SEHNR and CDR2 is FQNEAQ (reference sequence). V lost 2 bases to trimming and J lost 8 bases, with 4 bases between them. The CDR3 sequence is 12 residues long. CDR3 DNA sequence: TGTGCCAGCAGCTTAATAGATTCACCCCTCCACTTT. This gives the protein CASSLIDSPLHF.

The V gene is TRBV7-6, the J gene TRBJ2-2; 9 bases match TRBD2. Trimming cost V 4 bases and J 5 bases; bases outside gene matches: 11. Germline V lookup: CDR1 SGHVS, CDR2 FNYEAQ. CDR3 length: 17 amino acids. The CDR3 DNA reads TGTGCCAGCAGCTCATACTTGGCGGGGGGGCGAACCGGGGAGCTGTTTTTT. Its protein is CASSSYLAGGRTGELFF.

This clone was counted once. The chain carries TRBV27 and TRBJ1-1; no clear D gene. The CDR3 length is 12 residues. V dropped 5 bases and J dropped 0 bases, with 4 bases sitting between them. Germline V gene lookup returns CDR1 MNHEY and CDR2 SMNVEV (reference sequence). The CDR3 region has the DNA TGTGCCAGCAGTCAGATGAACACTGAAGCTTTCTTT. It codes for CASSQMNTEAFF.

This clone was recorded a few times. V and J are TRBV27 and TRBJ1-6; 9 bases map to TRBD1. V shed 5 bases and J 4 bases; nucleotides not matched to a gene: 9. The CDR3 covers 17 residues. Germline V CDR1 and CDR2: MNHEY, SMNVEV (reference sequence). The chain's CDR3 is CASSLLGGQGYNSPLHF. The CDR3 bases are TGTGCCAGCAGTCTCCTCGGGGGACAGGGATATAATTCACCCCTCCACTTT.

The J gene is TRBJ2-7, the V gene TRBV19, with D possibly being TRBD1 (5 bases). This CDR3 is 16 amino acids long. CDR1 is LNHDA, CDR2 SQIVND, per germline (reference sequence). V was trimmed by 4 bases and J by 3 bases, leaving 19 bases between them. For the CDR3, the DNA is TGTGCCAGTAGTACACAACAGGTCCCCTACTACTACGAGCAGTACTTC. It specifies CASSTQQVPYYYEQYF.

The chain uses TRBV11-3 and TRBJ2-5; unclear D gene. The CDR3 extends over 11 amino acids. Trimming shortened V by 4 bases and J by 2 bases, and 2 bases separated the two germline ends. The germline V gene has CDR1 SGHNT and CDR2 YENEEA. The DNA for the CDR3 is TGTGCCAGCAGCTCACAAGAGACCCAGTACTTC. This gives the protein CASSSQETQYF. The full variable domain, with the rest looked up from reference TRBV11-3 and TRBJ2-5, is EAGVVQSPRYKIIEKKQPVAFWCNPISGHNTLYWYLQNLGQGPELLIRYENEEAVDDSQLPKDRFSAERLKGVDSTLKIQPAELGDSAVYLCASSSQETQYFGPGTRLLVL.

The chain links TRBV2 to TRBJ1-4, with a weak D call TRBD1 (5 bases). The CDR3 loop spans 14 amino acids. The V end was cut by 3 bases, the J end by 6 bases, with 11 bases between. Germline CDR1 SNHLY, CDR2 FYNNEI. The CDR3 is CASSDRGSDEKLFF. The CDR3 region has the DNA TGTGCCAGCAGTGATAGGGGCTCGGATGAAAAACTGTTTTTT. Supplemented by reference TRBV2 and TRBJ1-4, the full variable domain reads EPEVTQTPSHQVTQMGQEVILRCVPISNHLYFYWYRQILGQKVEFLVSFYNNEISEKSEIFDDQFSVERPDGSNFTLKIRSTKLEDSAMYFCASSDRGSDEKLFFGSGTQLSVL.

In its sample, this clone was seen a few times. The chain joins TRBV30 to TRBJ1-1; tentatively, D is TRBD1 (5 bases). The germline V gene encodes CDR1 GTSNPN and CDR2 SVGIG (reference sequence). The CDR3 is made up of 13 amino acids. Trimming took off 1 base at V and 8 bases at J, with 14 bases between the two ends. As DNA, the CDR3 is TGTGCCTGGAGTGAGGGAACTCACAGGGAAGCTTTCTTT. Protein sequence: CAWSEGTHREAFF.

V usage is TRBV19 and J usage is TRBJ2-3; TRBD1 is a possible D gene (6 bases). V was trimmed by 0 bases and J by 7 bases, leaving 14 bases between them. The CDR3 spans 15 residues. Germline V lookup: CDR1 LNHDA, CDR2 SQIVND (reference sequence). The CDR3 here is CASSIETTGPYTQYF. The CDR3 nucleotides read TGTGCCAGTAGTATAGAGACAACAGGGCCATATACGCAGTATTTT.

This clone occurred a few times. J is TRBJ1-6 and V is TRBV3-1 (or the pseudogene TRBV3-2); D is unresolved. The CDR3 has 12 residues. Germline V gene lookup returns CDR1 LGHDT and CDR2 YNNKEL (reference sequence). V was clipped by 3 bases and J by 8 bases, with 5 bases between them. The CDR3, as DNA: TGTGCCAGCAGCCACGGTGATTCACCCCTCCACTTT. Translated, it gives CASSHGDSPLHF.

In DNA form, the CDR3 reads TGTGCCACCAGTGATTTAAAGGGGACTAGCACAGATACGCAGTATTTT. Translated: CATSDLKGTSTDTQYF. The chain employs TRBV24-1 and TRBJ2-3, with D maybe TRBD2 (6 bases). Germline V CDR1 and CDR2: KGHDR, SFDVKD. This CDR3 spans 16 amino acids. V shed 1 base and J shed 0 bases, with 10 bases lying between them.

The V call is TRBV19, the J call TRBJ2-2, with TRBD2 as a possible D gene (6 bases). Per germline, CDR1 LNHDA and CDR2 SQIVND (reference sequence). The length of the CDR3 is 15 residues. V lost 6 bases to trimming and J lost 4 bases, with 15 bases between them. The CDR3 nucleotides are TGTGCCAGTAGCCGACTAGTAGGCACCACCGGGGAGCTGTTTTTT. Residues: CASSRLVGTTGELFF.

Worth noting for this clone: Distinct nucleotide sequences in the sample also encode this CDR3. The genes are TRBV29-1 and TRBJ2-7, with 7 bases matching TRBD2. Unmatched junction bases numbered 13, after V lost 7 bases and J lost 4 bases. Germline V gives CDR1 SQVTM, CDR2 ANQGSEA. This CDR3 has 14 amino acids. The CDR3 DNA reads as TGCAGCGCATTACGGGGGGTGGGGGGATACGAGCAGTACTTC. Translating gives CSALRGVGGYEQYF.

This clone has only one observation. The genes are TRBV27 and TRBJ2-5; no reliable D call. The V and J ends lost 10 bases and 1 base respectively, with 19 bases between them. The CDR3 has 15 residues. The germline V gene has CDR1 MNHEY and CDR2 SMNVEV (reference sequence). CDR3 region: CATARDSLFQETQYF. In DNA form, the CDR3 reads TGTGCCACCGCCCGAGACTCTCTTTTCCAAGAGACCCAGTACTTC.

This clone was found a few times. The rearrangement uses TRBV18 and TRBJ2-2; TRBD1 agrees at 11 bases. After removal of 6 bases from V and 0 bases from J, the junction contained 3 bases not matched to a gene. Germline loops: CDR1 KGHSH, CDR2 LQKENI. The CDR3 spans 16 residues. CDR3 in DNA: TGTGCCAGCTCGACGGGACAGGGGGCGAACACCGGGGAGCTGTTTTTT. Translated, it gives CASSTGQGANTGELFF.

The chain couples TRBV19 to TRBJ2-6; D remains ambiguous. The CDR3 length is 13 residues. In germline, CDR1 is LNHDA, CDR2 SQIVND (reference sequence). Trimming removed 6 bases at V and 1 base at J, with 4 bases between. In DNA form, the CDR3 reads TGTGCCAGTAGCGTTTCTGGGGCCAACGTCCTGACTTTC. It encodes CASSVSGANVLTF.

The V call is TRBV6-5, the J call TRBJ2-2; 8 nucleotides agree with TRBD2. With 4 bases clipped from V and 4 bases from J, the junction kept 5 bases outside the gene matches. This CDR3 has 15 amino acids. Looked up from germline, CDR1 is MNHEY and CDR2 is SVGAGI. CDR3 protein: CASSSPTSGTGELFF. CDR3 sequence (DNA): TGTGCCAGCAGTTCACCTACTAGCGGCACCGGGGAGCTGTTTTTT.

The rearrangement links TRBV19 to TRBJ1-1, with D perhaps TRBD1 (6 bases). Trimming shortened V by 5 bases and J by 0 bases, and 10 bases separated the two germline ends. The germline gives CDR1 LNHDA, CDR2 SQIVND (reference sequence). There are 14 residues in the CDR3. The CDR3 nucleotides read TGTGCCAGTAGTCACACAGGGATGAACACTGAAGCTTTCTTT. It specifies CASSHTGMNTEAFF.

There are a few counts of this clone. This sequence joins TRBV9 and TRBJ1-2, with TRBD1 as a possible D gene (6 bases). Trimming left V 2 bases short and J 0 bases short, with 11 bases between. The CDR3 length is 15 residues. Germline CDR1 reads SGDLS; CDR2 reads YYNGEE. The CDR3 DNA is TGTGCCAGCAGCGTGCAGGGGCATACTAACTATGGCTACACCTTC. It is translated as CASSVQGHTNYGYTF.

This clone showed up just once. This chain joins TRBV7-3 and TRBJ2-3; weak D call: TRBD1 (7 bases). The CDR3 is made up of 16 amino acids. The V gene lost 5 bases and the J gene lost 4 bases, with 19 bases spanning the gap. In germline, CDR1 is SGHTA, CDR2 FQGTGA. The chain's CDR3 is CASSMTGRGLADTQYF. Written as DNA, the CDR3 is TGTGCCAGCAGCATGACAGGGCGGGGCTTGGCAGATACGCAGTATTTT.

V and J are TRBV11-3 and TRBJ2-5; no reliable D call. The CDR3 sequence is 14 residues long. V was trimmed by 3 bases and J by 1 base, leaving 9 bases between them. CDR1 is SGHNT, CDR2 YENEEA, per germline. In nucleotides, the CDR3 is TGTGCCAGCAGCTTGCTTTCCAGCCAAGAGACCCAGTACTTC. It is translated as CASSLLSSQETQYF.

The chain is built from TRBV5-4 and TRBJ2-2; TRBD1 matches 10 bases. Germline CDR1 is SGHNT and CDR2 is YYREEE (reference sequence). V dropped 4 bases and J dropped 4; count of bases not matched to a gene: 4. There are 15 residues in the CDR3. For the CDR3, the DNA is TGTGCCAGCAGCCTCCGGGACAGGGGCACCGGGGAGCTGTTTTTT. Residues: CASSLRDRGTGELFF.

A word on this clone: This CDR3 is also generated by other DNA sequences in the sample. The V call is TRBV28, the J call TRBJ2-5, with TRBD2 matching 11 bases. This CDR3 region has 13 residues. The trim removed 6 bases at V and 4 bases at J, leaving 1 base unmatched. From germline, CDR1 is MDHEN and CDR2 SYDVKM. The CDR3 DNA sequence: TGTGCCAGCAGCCTAGCGGGAGGAGAGACCCAGTACTTC. This sequence encodes CASSLAGGETQYF.

The chain joins TRBV5-4 to TRBJ2-5, with D perhaps matching TRBD2 (5 bases). Germline assignment: CDR1 SGHNT and CDR2 YYREEE (reference sequence). This CDR3 has 13 residues. With 4 bases removed from V and 5 bases from J, the gap between germline ends came to 12 bases. Here the CDR3 DNA reads TGTGCCAGCAGCGGGAGCGCGGTGGAGACCCAGTACTTC. Its translation is CASSGSAVETQYF.

This clone was picked up one time. V and J are TRBV11-2 and TRBJ2-7; 12 positions agree with TRBD2. Per germline, CDR1 SGHAT and CDR2 FQNNGV. The CDR3 has 16 amino acids. J lost 5 bases, V lost 4 bases, and 9 bases had no gene match. The DNA for the CDR3 is TGTGCCAGCAGCTCTATTGCCGGGACTAGCGGGCACGAGCAGTACTTC. This codes for CASSSIAGTSGHEQYF.

This clone was recorded only once. The V and J genes are TRBV5-1 and TRBJ2-5; TRBD2 agrees at 11 bases. V lost 0 bases and J lost 5; bases outside the gene matches: 6. Germline-derived CDR1 and CDR2 are SGHRS and YFSETQ. The CDR3 covers 16 residues. CDR3 nucleotides: TGCGCCAGCAGCTTGGTCGGTAGCGGGAGGGAGGAGACCCAGTACTTC. The encoded protein is CASSLVGSGREETQYF.